This note documents a single TCR beta chain sequence. Original handling: How many nucleated cells were present was estimated from reference gene primer amplification. Sequencing was performed with immunoSEQ multiplex PCR; in TCRdb, only in-frame clones are kept and a portion is missing. V, J and clone size are those of that table, while D and trimming were read from the DNA. There are 400,000 to 550,000 clones in the sample; around 90% occur only once, and about 2% lies in the top ten. This sample was included in a study of blood T cell repertoires in COVID-19. Study context: From the United States, Italy and Spain came samples of acute and convalescent COVID-19. Nucleic acid was either cDNA or gDNA, and it came from T cells, B-cell-depleted T cells, or PBMCs.

Cohorts were assigned according to the clinical history that participants reported. The V end lost 6 bases, the J end lost 1 base, and 14 bases lay between the germline ends. The CDR3 consists of 15 residues. Germline V lookup: CDR1 SGDLS, CDR2 YYNGEE. The receptor comes from a woman aged 18-35 years with acute COVID-19. Material: PBMCs or T cells enriched from blood (not recorded which). The genes are TRBV9 and TRBJ1-3; no definite D call. Written as DNA, the CDR3 is TGTGCCAGCACCTCTGCCGGGGAATCTGGAAACACCATATATTTT. Amino acid sequence: CASTSAGESGNTIYF.